The text below deals with one T cell receptor (beta chain). This sample was included in a study of blood T cell repertoires in COVID-19. CDR3 size: 17 residues. Per the germline V gene, CDR1 is SNHLY and CDR2 is FYNNEI. V lost 4 bases to trimming and J lost 14 bases; unmatched junction nucleotides: 18. Original methodology: Reference gene primers were amplified, and this amplification served to estimate nucleated cell counts. Produced via immunoSEQ multiplex PCR; TCRdb's table is partial and in-frame only. V and J calls and clone size are as listed in that table; D and trimming were resolved from the DNA. The table includes about 170,000 clones, about 90% detected once.

This chain links TRBV2 with TRBJ2-1; 12 bases map to TRBD2. Input material: PBMCs or T cells enriched from blood (not recorded which). This TCR was recovered from a human donor with acute COVID-19. The donor label of this sample is uncertain. The DNA for the CDR3 is TGTGCCAGCAGTGGCCCGGCTAGCGGGGGGGCCGGGCCTCGTAAGTTCTTC. This encodes CASSGPASGGAGPRKFF.